This T cell receptor (beta chain) came from a study of cytomegalovirus exposure and HLA in healthy donors. Overall study: Roughly 80 million unique TCRs from HLA-typed donors made up an early data release. Whole-study findings and limits: It was likely that a cluster of highly shared sequence variants was a sequencing artifact. Many donors carried some public TCRs, although rarity characterized most TCR sequences. Later on, a genetic analysis was performed. It linked a missense variant in DCLRE1C with V- and J-gene trimming of TCR beta.

Of note for this clone: Antigen: not known. A read error is the likely source, as a far larger clone sits one nucleotide away. The identical CDR3 is also encoded by other nucleotide sequences in the sample.

Trimming removed 0 bases at V and 5 bases at J, with 11 bases between. The CDR3 is 14 amino acids. Per the germline V gene, CDR1 is MGHRA and CDR2 is YSYEKL. A multiplex PCR was run with 60 Vbeta primers and 13 Jbeta primers. TCRdb's copy holds only in-frame clones and misses some; the assay was immunoSEQ multiplex PCR. The data contain about 140,000 clones, about 77% of them singletons. Specimen: PBMCs. The V call is TRBV4-1, the J call TRBJ2-7; weak D call: TRBD1 (5 bases). The clonotype comes from a male donor in good health and CMV-seronegative. CDR3 sequence: CASSQEAGQDEQYF. The DNA of the CDR3 is TGCGCCAGCAGCCAAGAGGCAGGGCAGGACGAGCAGTACTTC.